This T cell receptor (beta chain) appears in the sequencing data of a study of T-cell memory formation after mild COVID-19. Findings of the study overall: Contracting clones, day 15 to 85, had balanced CD4/CD8, and later expanders favored CD4+.

With constant-segment primers, 5'RACE yielded cDNA libraries of TCR alpha and TCR beta that carried sample barcodes and UMIs. TCRdb re-called the 5' RACE reads through MiXCR, storing one row per CDR3 protein. The sample holds approximately 99,000 distinct CDR3 sequences, 18% seen once. Only a few counts were recorded for this clonotype. Its specificity is unknown. This receptor was taken from a man aged 18 to 29 who had mild COVID-19 (a few samples of this study predate the infection). Cell type and time point are not known. Sequenced: PBMCs or a T cell subset sorted from them (not recorded which).

The CDR3 here is CASSTGQLSYEQYF. The CDR3 nucleotides are TGCGCCAGCAGCACGGGACAGCTCTCCTACGAGCAGTACTTC. This sequence joins TRBV5-1 and TRBJ2-7; the match to TRBD1 covers 7 bases. Germline-derived CDR1 and CDR2 are SGHRS and YFSETQ. V trimming: 4 bases; J trimming: 0 bases; junction bases outside the gene matches: 4. CDR3 size: 14 residues.